This T cell receptor (beta chain) is drawn from a study of T cell responses to AZD1222 COVID-19 vaccine (dated by TCRdb to the early 2020s). Describing the broader study: A total of approximately 230 trial participants underwent TCR sequencing, of whom about 210 received two doses of AZD1222 and approximately 25 received two doses of the MenACWY control vaccine. Trial participants were enrolled by age into 18-55, 56-69 and 70-plus year subgroups, with 148, 28 and 57 TCR-sequenced participants respectively.

The CDR3 regions of human TCRbeta chains were analyzed by immunosequencing. The authors' analysis ran thus. TCRs in the repertoires were compared against a reference library of SARS-CoV-2-specific TCRs that had been generated with the MIRA antigen-specificity platform. Breadth meant the fraction of unique TCRs that were SARS-CoV-2-associated, whereas depth meant the fraction of total T cells that were SARS-CoV-2-associated. Each spike-specific TCR was assigned to its reactive spike region and to a CD4 or CD8 class using the MIRA data. Log10-transformed breadth and depth values were compared by one-way ANOVA with Sidak's multiple comparisons tests. Not all clones reach the TCRdb copy of this immuneACCESS table, which keeps in-frame sequences only. Checked studies attribute under half of the gap to unresolved V genes and leave the rest unexplained. V and J calls and clone size are given by that table; D and trimming were obtained from the DNA. Recorded for this sample are tens of thousands of clones; approximately 89% of them occurred a single time. Of the sample, about 5.4% is held by the ten largest clones.

The time point label on this specimen signifies: about 28 days (+/-7) after the second vaccine dose. AZD1222 recipients whose second dose came at about 4 weeks and those whose second dose came at about 12 weeks were combined into one group, since spike-specific TCR depth and breadth did not differ between the two schedules. The vaccinee samples were drawn from two UK trials, COV001 and COV002, one of which was a single-blind randomized controlled phase 2/3 trial testing AZD1222 (ChAdOx1 nCoV-19) in healthy adults. Trial participant PBMC samples were collected at day 0 and day 28 after the second dose for TCRbeta chain sequencing. The CDR3 runs 14 residues from the cysteine to the phenylalanine. Just CDR3 DNA is preserved here, 42 bases in frame from base 1. The V and J ends are trimmed by 8 bases and 1 base, leaving 14 bases between them. Reading the germline V gene gives CDR1 MNHEY and CDR2 SVGAGI.

On the study overall, not on this receptor specifically: Vaccine-associated CD4 TCRs spanned the whole spike protein, with dominant responses in regions 160-218 and 743-854. No day 14 peak-response samples were available, so repertoires were characterized only after the peak T cell response. Spike-specific TCR breadth and depth rose significantly after two AZD1222 doses compared with day 0 and with MenACWY recipients. Conclusions about previously exposed vaccinees are limited, since just five or six AZD1222 recipients were seropositive for SARS-CoV-2 at baseline. In the small 56-69-year group, the increase in depth fell short of significance, most likely because of low power. Most participants were white British and females outnumbered males, and the authors suggested that clonal diversity may have been underestimated. Reportedly, close to half of the unique spike-specific TCRs recognized epitopes lying outside the regions that are mutated in the B.1.351 and B.1.1.7 variants.

Turning to this clone: It lacks a known antigen. No qualities accompany the bases; no much larger clone lies one base away.

This receptor was identified in an adult who received the AZD1222 COVID-19 vaccine. The material was peripheral blood, obtained 28 days after the second AZD1222 dose. The chain employs TRBV6-5 and TRBJ1-1, with an unclear D gene assignment. The CDR3 in this case is CASVSVAGNTEAFF. The bases are TGTGCCAGCGTTTCGGTAGCAGGGAACACTGAAGCTTTCTTT.